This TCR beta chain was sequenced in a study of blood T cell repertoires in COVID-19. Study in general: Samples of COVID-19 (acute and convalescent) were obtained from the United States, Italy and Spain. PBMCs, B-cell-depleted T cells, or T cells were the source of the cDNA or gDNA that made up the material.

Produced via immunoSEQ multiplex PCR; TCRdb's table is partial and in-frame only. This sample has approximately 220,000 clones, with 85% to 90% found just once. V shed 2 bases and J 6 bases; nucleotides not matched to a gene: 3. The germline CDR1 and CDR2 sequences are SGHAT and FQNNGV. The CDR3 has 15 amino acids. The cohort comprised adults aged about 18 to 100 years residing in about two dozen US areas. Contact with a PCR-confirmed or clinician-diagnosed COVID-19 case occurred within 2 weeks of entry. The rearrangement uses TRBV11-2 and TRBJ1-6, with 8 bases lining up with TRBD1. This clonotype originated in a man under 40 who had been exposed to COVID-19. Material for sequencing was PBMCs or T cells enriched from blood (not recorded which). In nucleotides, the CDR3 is TGTGCCAGCAGCTTACATGGACAGGGTAATTCACCCCTCCACTTT. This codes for CASSLHGQGNSPLHF.